This T cell receptor beta chain was profiled in a study of shared clonotypes between healthy human individuals. Produced via immunoSEQ multiplex PCR; TCRdb's table is partial and in-frame only. The sample has around 750,000 clones; around 74% are singletons. Germline V gene lookup returns CDR1 SEHNR and CDR2 FQNEAQ (reference sequence). The CDR3 runs 14 residues. The V and J ends lost 0 bases and 2 bases respectively, with 6 bases between them. The study drew all its donors from Caucasian adults living in Nashville, Tennessee. This clonotype was sampled from a woman aged 30 to 39 in good health. The sample consisted of memory CD4+ T cells sorted from blood. The subset: CD45RA-negative fraction. The chain couples TRBV7-9 to TRBJ2-3; no clear D gene. The CDR3, as DNA: TGTGCCAGCAGCTTAGCGAGACCCACAGATACGCAGTATTTT. Its protein is CASSLARPTDTQYF.